The 22 T cell receptor beta chains reported below all come from one sample, sequenced in a study of OX40 agonist ivuxolimab in advanced cancers. The repertoire was sequenced with immunoSEQ multiplex PCR; TCRdb's copy has only in-frame clones and lacks some. The sample carries tens of thousands of clones, around 89% recorded once. Material: CD4+ or CD8+ T cells sorted from blood, obtained in a trial of the OX40 agonist ivuxolimab. The origin of the receptors is an adult with an advanced solid tumor such as melanoma, head and neck, liver or kidney cancer.

This clone appeared a single time. The chain joins TRBV28 to TRBJ2-7; D not resolved. CDR3 size: 10 residues. With 6 bases removed from V and 3 bases from J, the gap between germline ends came to 3 bases. The germline V gene has CDR1 MDHEN and CDR2 SYDVKM. Here the CDR3 reads CASSHYEQYF. The DNA for the CDR3 is TGTGCCAGCAGCCACTACGAGCAGTACTTC.

The rearrangement uses TRBV7-9 and TRBJ2-5; D is unresolved. Germline V gene data show CDR1 as SEHNR and CDR2 as FQNEAQ (reference sequence). V lost 5 bases and J lost 10, with 17 bases in between. The CDR3 has 13 amino acids. The CDR3: CASSLGGWGNQYF. The CDR3 nucleotides are TGTGCCAGCAGCCTCGGCGGTTGGGGTAACCAGTACTTC.

The V and J genes are TRBV28 and TRBJ2-2; possible D gene TRBD1, 5 bases. Deletions cut 6 bases from V and 0 bases from J, with 8 bases between. Per the germline V gene, CDR1 is MDHEN and CDR2 is SYDVKM. The CDR3 has 14 amino acids. In DNA form, the CDR3 reads TGTGCCAGCAGGGGCAGGGCGAACACCGGGGAGCTGTTTTTT. It is translated as CASRGRANTGELFF.

CDR3 nucleotide sequence: TGTGCCAGTTTCAAACAGGGGAAGGTCGGTGGCTACACCTTC. It translates to CASFKQGKVGGYTF. V gene TRBV19 combines with J gene TRBJ1-2; the match to TRBD1 covers 7 bases. The CDR3 extends over 14 amino acids. Germline CDR1 reads LNHDA; CDR2 reads SQIVND (reference sequence). Trimming took 8 bases from V and 7 from J; bases not matched to a gene: 13.

Only one count was recorded for this clone. This chain uses TRBV5-6 with TRBJ2-2; 7 nucleotides match TRBD1. Germline-derived CDR1 and CDR2 are SGHDT and YYEEEE. This CDR3 is 16 amino acids long. With 3 bases clipped from V and 1 base from J, the junction kept 6 bases outside the gene matches. The CDR3 loop is CASSSLQGMNTGELFF. In nucleotides, the CDR3 is TGTGCCAGCAGCTCCCTACAGGGGATGAACACCGGGGAGCTGTTTTTT.

The rearrangement uses TRBV5-1 and TRBJ2-7, with TRBD2 identical over 9 bases. The CDR3 is 14 amino acids. CDR1 and CDR2 from the germline V gene are SGHRS and YFSETQ. Trimming at V came to 5 bases and at J to 2 bases, leaving 5 bases not matched to a gene. The CDR3 loop reads CASRTSGDTYEQYF. CDR3 DNA sequence: TGCGCCAGCAGGACTAGCGGAGACACCTACGAGCAGTACTTC.

This clone was counted once. This chain links TRBV28 with TRBJ1-2; 7 bases are shared with TRBD1. Trimming took 6 bases from V and 3 from J; bases not matched to a gene: 7. CDR3 length: 14 residues. CDR1 MDHEN and CDR2 SYDVKM come from the germline V gene. CDR3 amino acids: CASRTGPTYYGYTF. The CDR3 bases are TGTGCCAGCAGGACAGGGCCGACTTACTATGGCTACACCTTC.

The chain joins TRBV30 to TRBJ2-7; D is perhaps TRBD1 (6 bases). V shed 8 bases and J shed 6 bases, with 20 bases lying between them. There are 13 residues in the CDR3. Germline CDR1 is GTSNPN and CDR2 is SVGIG (reference sequence). The CDR3 DNA follows: TGTGCCAGCAGCCGGGCCCAGGGGTTCGAGCAGTACTTC. Its protein is CASSRAQGFEQYF.

The rearrangement links TRBV7-2 to TRBJ2-1, with D hard to call. V was clipped by 5 bases and J by 7 bases, with 6 bases between them. The CDR3 totals 11 residues. CDR1 and CDR2 from the germline V gene are SGHTA and FQGNSA. The CDR3 DNA sequence: TGTGCCAGCAGCCCCTCAAATGAGCAGTTCTTC. It translates to CASSPSNEQFF.

This chain links TRBV7-9 with TRBJ2-5, with no clear D. This CDR3 has 15 amino acids. V was cut by 5 bases and J by 5 bases, with 18 bases left in between. The germline gives CDR1 SEHNR, CDR2 FQNEAQ (reference sequence). Written as DNA, the CDR3 is TGTGCCAGCAGCCGTTCGGGTAGTTTGGTTGAGACCCAGTACTTC. Protein product: CASSRSGSLVETQYF.

This rearrangement joins TRBV29-1 to TRBJ2-7; 7 bases fit TRBD2. Germline lookup yields CDR1 SQVTM and CDR2 ANQGSEA. There are 11 residues in the CDR3. J gave up 3 bases and V 7 bases, and 3 bases lay outside the gene matches. The CDR3 is CSGSSGYEQYF. Here the CDR3 DNA reads TGCAGCGGTTCTAGCGGCTACGAGCAGTACTTC.

This sequence joins TRBV5-1 and TRBJ2-7; possible D gene TRBD2, 7 bases. The CDR3 contains 15 residues. V dropped 4 bases and J dropped 2 bases, with 16 bases sitting between them. Germline V gene sequence: CDR1 SGHRS, CDR2 YFSETQ. DNA for the CDR3: TGCGCCAGCAGCATACTGGGAGGGGGGACCTACGAGCAGTACTTC. Its protein is CASSILGGGTYEQYF.

The chain employs TRBV6-1 and TRBJ1-2; D is undetermined. The CDR3 is 11 amino acids. The germline V gene encodes CDR1 MNHNS and CDR2 SASEGT. Trimming removed 5 bases at V and 8 bases at J, with 9 bases between. CDR3 in amino acids: CASSSEWGYTF. In nucleotides, the CDR3 is TGTGCCAGCAGTAGCGAGTGGGGCTACACCTTC.

The gene calls are TRBV11-1 and TRBJ2-3, with 9 bases fitting TRBD2. Trimming cost V 4 bases and J 2 bases; bases outside gene matches: 7. There are 16 residues in the CDR3. CDR1 and CDR2 (germline): SGHAT, FQDESV (reference sequence). As DNA, the CDR3 is TGTGCCAGCAGCTCAATAGCGGGGGTAAACACAGATACGCAGTATTTT. Translated: CASSSIAGVNTDTQYF.

In this sample, this clone turned up once. Sequence at one end of the junction differs from germline and may be a read error. Different DNA sequences within this sample yield the same CDR3. J is TRBJ2-1 and V is TRBV7-2, with TRBD2 as a possible D gene (6 bases). Germline-derived CDR1 and CDR2 are SGHTA and FQGNSA. The CDR3 consists of 11 residues. This CDR3 reads CASSPGTEQFF. The CDR3 DNA reads TGTGCCAGCAGCCCAGGGACTGAGCAATTCTTC. Full variable domain (outside the CDR3, taken from reference TRBV7-2 and TRBJ2-1): GAGVSQSPSNKVTEKGKDVELRCDPISGHTALYWYRQSLGQGLEFLIYFQGNSAPDKSGLPSDRFSAERTGGSVSTLTIQRTQQEDSAVYLCASSPGTEQFFGPGTRLTVL.

The chain carries TRBV6-6 and TRBJ2-7, with TRBD2 as a possible D gene (6 bases). Germline loops: CDR1 MNHNY, CDR2 SVGAGI (reference sequence). Trimming removed 0 bases from V and 3 bases from J, with 12 bases in between. This CDR3 spans 15 amino acids. The CDR3 is CASSYSRRDYYEQYF. CDR3 nucleotides: TGTGCCAGCAGTTACTCTAGGCGGGATTACTACGAGCAGTACTTC.

The CDR3 bases are TGTGCCAGCTGTCGACAGATCCAAACCTACAATGAGCAGTTCTTC. Translated, it gives CASCRQIQTYNEQFF. The chain has TRBV7-2 and TRBJ2-1, with D possibly matching TRBD1 (5 bases). Trimming removed 8 bases from V and 2 bases from J, with 16 bases in between. Germline CDR1 and CDR2: SGHTA and FQGNSA. This CDR3 is 15 amino acids long.

This chain uses TRBV6-5 with TRBJ2-3; no reliable D call. The CDR3 runs to 14 residues. Trimming shortened V by 2 bases and J by 4 bases, and 10 bases separated the two germline ends. In germline, CDR1 is MNHEY, CDR2 SVGAGI. The CDR3 coding sequence is TGTGCCAGCAGTTACGGATACACGGCAGATACGCAGTATTTT. It is translated as CASSYGYTADTQYF.

This chain links TRBV5-1 with TRBJ2-3; D is uncertain. This CDR3 has 15 amino acids. The germline V gene encodes CDR1 SGHRS and CDR2 YFSETQ. V was pared by 1 base and J by 2 bases, with 11 bases between. This chain's CDR3 is CASSLIAVATDTQYF. Written as DNA, the CDR3 is TGCGCCAGCAGCTTGATAGCAGTTGCCACAGATACGCAGTATTTT.

The chain carries TRBV7-2 and TRBJ2-7, with D perhaps given as TRBD1 or TRBD2 (5 bases each). Trimming shortened V by 1 base and J by 0 bases, and 19 bases separated the two germline ends. This CDR3 is built from 18 residues. Germline assignment: CDR1 SGHTA and CDR2 FQGNSA. CDR3 nucleotides: TGTGCCAGCAGCTTAGTGGGGCTGGGGAGTTCCACCTCCTACGAGCAGTACTTC. Encoded protein: CASSLVGLGSSTSYEQYF. The full variable domain, in which reference TRBV7-2 and TRBJ2-7 provide the parts outside the CDR3, is GAGVSQSPSNKVTEKGKDVELRCDPISGHTALYWYRQSLGQGLEFLIYFQGNSAPDKSGLPSDRFSAERTGGSVSTLTIQRTQQEDSAVYLCASSLVGLGSSTSYEQYFGPGTRLTVT.

The chain uses TRBV27 and TRBJ2-2, with D possibly matching TRBD2 (6 bases). This CDR3 spans 15 amino acids. V lost 4 bases and J lost 1, with 10 bases in between. Germline V gene sequence: CDR1 MNHEY, CDR2 SMNVEV (reference sequence). CDR3: CASSSRERNTGELFF. CDR3 nucleotide sequence: TGTGCCAGCAGTTCACGGGAGAGGAACACCGGGGAGCTGTTTTTT.

V gene TRBV2 combines with J gene TRBJ2-5; the D gene could be TRBD1 or TRBD2 (5 bases each). The length of the CDR3 is 14 residues. V lost 7 bases, J lost 2 bases, and 14 bases lay in between. The germline V gene encodes CDR1 SNHLY and CDR2 FYNNEI. The CDR3 coding sequence is TGTGCCAGCACCGCCCGGGGCAGACAAGAGACCCAGTACTTC. Translated: CASTARGRQETQYF.